The clone carrying this T cell receptor beta chain has a single count. A read error may produce the germline difference seen at one junction end. This specimen comes from a study of prognosis after radiotherapy for stage I lung cancer. Template was genomic DNA; TCR beta CDR3 amplified in two multiplex PCR rounds. Gene-specific primers for each TRBV and TRBJ gene drove first-round PCR. Each CDR3 protein is one row after TCRdb ran MiXCR on the multiplex PCR reads. The sample lists about 51,000 distinct CDR3 sequences; about 37% were seen once. This CDR3 has 16 amino acids. Per germline, CDR1 MNHNS and CDR2 SASEGT.

This receptor was obtained from a donor of 50 years or more with non-small cell lung cancer. Material: PBMCs, obtained before or after stereotactic body radiation therapy (not recorded which). J is TRBJ1-5 and V is TRBV6-1; 7 bases map to TRBD1. CDR3 nucleotides: TGTGCCAGCAGTACCACAGAACCCACAGCAGGGGGGCCCAAGCATTTT. As protein: CASSTTEPTAGGPKHF.